These T cell receptor beta chains were read from a single sample in a study of T cell responses to AZD1222 COVID-19 vaccine. Using immunoSEQ multiplex PCR, the repertoire was profiled, and TCRdb retains in-frame clones only, with some absent. The sample contains around 200,000 clones, 88% of which appear only once. The sequencing used peripheral blood, collected on day 0 of AZD1222 vaccination. These receptors were collected from an adult in good health. Both conserved end residues are part of each CDR3. A D gene is named only where the DNA matches it firmly. Size is omitted from some rows. Given values are once, few, many or a class for expanded clones.

size: once
J: TRBJ2-1
length: 17
V: TRBV29-1
D: -
DNA: TGCAGCGTTGAGGCCCCCGGTCGGGGCTCGAGGTACAATGAGCAGTTCTTC
CDR3: CSVEAPGRGSRYNEQFF

size: -
J: TRBJ1-4
length: 13
V: TRBV25-1
D: -
DNA: TGTGCCAGCAAAAGGGGGGCAAGTGAAAAACTGTTTTTT
CDR3: CASKRGASEKLFF

size: -
J: TRBJ1-1
length: 11
V: TRBV12-3/TRBV12-4
D: -
DNA: TGTGCCAGCAGTGGGACGTCGGGAGCTTTCTTT
CDR3: CASSGTSGAFF

size: -
J: TRBJ2-7
length: 15
V: TRBV7-7
D: TRBD2
DNA: TGTGCTAGCAGCTTAGATTTAGCGGGAGCGCGCGAGCAGTACTTC
CDR3: CASSLDLAGAREQYF

size: once
J: TRBJ1-2
length: 13
V: TRBV30
D: TRBD1
DNA: TGTGCCTGGACCCTCGACAGGGGGGGTGGCTACACCTTC
CDR3: CAWTLDRGGGYTF

size: -
J: TRBJ2-3
length: 16
V: TRBV11-2
D: TRBD2
DNA: TGTGCCAGCAGCTTAGGACCTAGCGGGGGCACAGATACGCAGTATTTT
CDR3: CASSLGPSGGTDTQYF

size: -
J: TRBJ1-5
length: 16
V: TRBV28
D: -
DNA: TGTGCCAGCACCGCCCTTGGGTCATTTATAGATCAGCCCCAGCATTTT
CDR3: CASTALGSFIDQPQHF

size: -
J: TRBJ1-2
length: 13
V: TRBV6-5
D: TRBD1
DNA: TGTGCCAGCAGTACCGGGACAGCCGATGGCTACACCTTC
CDR3: CASSTGTADGYTF

size: -
J: TRBJ2-1
length: 17
V: TRBV4-1
D: TRBD2
DNA: TGCGCCAGCCACCCCCGTCCATTTGCGGGGGAGGACAATGAGCAGTTCTTC
CDR3: CASHPRPFAGEDNEQFF

size: -
J: TRBJ1-5
length: 12
V: TRBV9
D: -
DNA: TGTGCCAGCGGAGGAGTTGATCAGCCCCAGCATTTT
CDR3: CASGGVDQPQHF

size: -
J: TRBJ2-1
length: 16
V: TRBV11-1
D: TRBD1
DNA: TGTGCCAGCAGCCTAGTTGGACAGGGGGAACCCAATGAGCAGTTCTTC
CDR3: CASSLVGQGEPNEQFF

size: -
J: TRBJ2-3
length: 14
V: TRBV11-2
D: -
DNA: TGTGCCAGCAGCTTAGAACCCCCGTCAGATACGCAGTATTTT
CDR3: CASSLEPPSDTQYF

size: -
J: TRBJ2-2
length: 17
V: TRBV12-5
D: -
DNA: TGTGCTAGTGGTTTAGATACCGCCTTTACGAACACCGGGGAGCTGTTTTTT
CDR3: CASGLDTAFTNTGELFF

size: -
J: TRBJ2-4
length: 14
V: TRBV7-3
D: -
DNA: TGTGCCAGCAGCTTAACCCGCGGGAACAACATTCAGTACTTC
CDR3: CASSLTRGNNIQYF

size: -
J: TRBJ1-3
length: 13
V: TRBV19
D: TRBD1
DNA: TGTGCCAGTAGTCCTGACAGGGCTAACACCATATATTTT
CDR3: CASSPDRANTIYF

size: -
J: TRBJ2-7
length: 12
V: TRBV7-9
D: TRBD1
DNA: TGTGCCAGCAGCCGGACAGGATACGAGCAGTACTTC
CDR3: CASSRTGYEQYF

size: -
J: TRBJ1-1
length: 14
V: TRBV29-1
D: -
DNA: TGCAGCGTTGAAGTGCCAGGGAGGAACACTGAAGCTTTCTTT
CDR3: CSVEVPGRNTEAFF

size: -
J: TRBJ1-4
length: 15
V: TRBV6-1
D: -
DNA: TGTGCCAGCAGTGAACAGCCTAGGACTAATGAAAAACTGTTTTTT
CDR3: CASSEQPRTNEKLFF

size: -
J: TRBJ2-7
length: 15
V: TRBV19
D: -
DNA: TGTGCCAGTAGTAAGCGTTGGGTTCTTTCCTACGAGCAGTACTTC
CDR3: CASSKRWVLSYEQYF

size: once
J: TRBJ2-7
length: 15
V: TRBV7-2
D: TRBD1
DNA: TGTGCCAGCAGCCCCAACCGGGACAGGGTCTCCGAGCAGTACTTC
CDR3: CASSPNRDRVSEQYF

size: once
J: TRBJ1-1
length: 15
V: TRBV5-1
D: -
DNA: TGCGCCAGCAGCTTCTTAACGGGAGGGAACACTGAAGCTTTCTTT
CDR3: CASSFLTGGNTEAFF

size: -
J: TRBJ1-1
length: 17
V: TRBV7-8
D: -
DNA: TGTGCCAGCAGCTTAGTTCGACAGGAACCACTGAACACTGAAGCTTTCTTT
CDR3: CASSLVRQEPLNTEAFF

size: -
J: TRBJ1-6
length: 16
V: TRBV27
D: -
DNA: TGTGCCACCTTACCTGGCCCAAGCTCCTATAATTCACCCCTCCACTTT
CDR3: CATLPGPSSYNSPLHF